The 22 T cell receptor beta chains below were found in one sample sequenced in a study of T cells in Graves' hyperthyroidism and ophthalmopathy. Researchers took RNA transcripts and amplified the TCR beta CDR3 regions from them. With the HTBI primer set, the TCR CDR3 went through a first round of RT-PCR. From the multiplex PCR reads, TCRdb called clonotypes with MiXCR, one entry per CDR3 protein. Found here are under 250,000 distinct CDR3 sequences, around 24% of them singletons; the top ten hold about a third. The sample comprised blood. The receptor source for this set is a woman in her thirties or forties with Graves' ophthalmopathy.

This chain links TRBV28 with TRBJ2-5; 7 bases agree with TRBD2. J was trimmed by 5 bases and V by 5 bases; bases with no gene match: 8. The CDR3 is made up of 14 amino acids. Germline CDR1 is MDHEN and CDR2 is SYDVKM. The CDR3 nucleotides read TGTGCCAGCAGTGGCAGGGAGGGTCGGGAGACCCAGTACTTC. Its protein product is CASSGREGRETQYF.

This clonotype was found many times. The chain links TRBV6-1 to TRBJ2-5; 8 positions agree with TRBD2. Germline V lookup: CDR1 MNHNS, CDR2 SASEGT. The CDR3 contains 15 residues. The V and J ends lost 3 bases and 5 bases, in that order; junction bases with no gene match: 8. CDR3 residues: CASSDGTSPRETQYF. The CDR3 DNA follows: TGTGCCAGCAGTGATGGGACTAGTCCGCGCGAGACCCAGTACTTC.

In this sample, this clonotype turned up many times. The chain has TRBV13 and TRBJ2-7; D might be TRBD2 (6 bases). V lost 5 bases and J 3 bases, leaving 14 bases between the germline ends. This CDR3 comprises 14 residues. Germline V gene lookup returns CDR1 PRHDT and CDR2 FYEKMQ (reference sequence). DNA for the CDR3: TGTGCCAGCAGCCCTGGCCGGAGGGGCTACGAGCAGTACTTC. This sequence encodes CASSPGRRGYEQYF.

This clonotype was counted a few times. The chain employs TRBV20-1 and TRBJ2-7, with 9 bases matching TRBD1. With 3 bases clipped from V and 6 bases from J, the junction kept 12 bases outside the gene matches. From germline, CDR1 is DFQATT and CDR2 SNEGSKA (reference sequence). CDR3 length equals 15 residues. Here the CDR3 reads CSASRLPGQGVEQYF. The DNA of the CDR3 is TGCAGTGCTAGTCGTCTACCGGGACAGGGAGTCGAGCAGTACTTC.

Comments on this clonotype: A read error may explain this, as a much larger clone is one base away. Here the CDR3 reads CAYASGIGSHLHF. CDR3 DNA: TGTGCCTACGCATCAGGAATTGGTTCACACCTCCACTTT. The chain recombines TRBV30 with TRBJ1-6; D unclear. The CDR3 has 13 residues. Germline CDR1 is GTSNPN and CDR2 is SVGIG (reference sequence).

The chain recombines TRBV12-5 with TRBJ2-7; 7 bases fit TRBD2. Losses at the gene ends were 7 bases for V and 7 bases for J; bases not matched to a gene: 7. The CDR3 has 12 amino acids. The germline gives CDR1 LGHNT, CDR2 FRNRAP. The CDR3 protein is CASAPGGWEQYF. Here the CDR3 DNA reads TGTGCTAGTGCCCCGGGGGGTTGGGAGCAGTACTTC.

This clonotype was counted ten times or more. The rearrangement uses TRBV19 and TRBJ2-5, with 9 nucleotides matching TRBD2. V lost 6 bases and J lost 2; bases outside the gene matches: 4. The CDR3 covers 14 residues. CDR1 and CDR2 from the germline V gene are LNHDA and SQIVND (reference sequence). Here the CDR3 DNA reads TGTGCCAGTAGCAGCGGGAGGTTTCAAGAGACCCAGTACTTC. Translated, it gives CASSSGRFQETQYF.

The rearrangement uses TRBV27 and TRBJ2-5; TRBD2 matches 14 bases. The junction had 14 bases not matched to a gene; V was cut back by 9 bases and J by 5 bases. The CDR3 length is 17 residues. CDR1 is MNHEY, CDR2 SMNVEV, per germline (reference sequence). Here the CDR3 DNA reads TGTGCCAGACCGAGTGGGGGACTAGCGGGAGTCTCGGAGACCCAGTACTTC. Amino acids: CARPSGGLAGVSETQYF.

This clonotype was counted at least ten times. The chain employs TRBV20-1 and TRBJ2-5; 13 bases are a match to TRBD2. Germline V lookup: CDR1 DFQATT, CDR2 SNEGSKA (reference sequence). The CDR3 length is 16 residues. J was trimmed by 5 bases and V by 2 bases; bases with no gene match: 8. The DNA of the CDR3 is TGCAGTGCTAGATCCGGACTAGCGGGAGCTGAGGAGACCCAGTACTTC. Protein: CSARSGLAGAEETQYF.

The chain combines TRBV5-1 with TRBJ2-5; the D is unclear. Germline V gives CDR1 SGHRS, CDR2 YFSETQ. V was cut by 0 bases and J by 2 bases, with 17 bases left in between. The length of the CDR3 is 17 residues. CDR3: CASSLAATSDGQETQYF. The CDR3, as DNA: TGCGCCAGCAGCTTGGCCGCTACATCCGACGGGCAAGAGACCCAGTACTTC.

J is TRBJ1-1 and V is TRBV29-1; 10 bases agree with TRBD1. With 6 bases clipped from V and 3 bases from J, the junction kept 7 bases outside the gene matches. Germline V gene sequence: CDR1 SQVTM, CDR2 ANQGSEA. The CDR3 extends over 14 amino acids. The CDR3 protein is CSVWDRGGYTEAFF. The CDR3 DNA reads TGCAGCGTCTGGGACAGGGGAGGGTACACTGAAGCTTTCTTT.

The sample holds one count of this clonotype. V is TRBV28 and J is TRBJ2-7; no clear D gene. V was pared by 3 bases and J by 4 bases, with 13 bases between. The CDR3 has 14 residues. The V gene's germline CDR1 is MDHEN and CDR2 SYDVKM. The chain's CDR3 is CASSFRRRIYEQYF. The CDR3 region has the DNA TGTGCCAGCAGTTTCAGGCGGAGAATTTACGAGCAGTACTTC. Variable domain in full (rest from reference TRBV28 and TRBJ2-7): DVKVTQSSRYLVKRTGEKVFLECVQDMDHENMFWYRQDPGLGLRLIYFSYDVKMKEKGDIPEGYSVSREKKERFSLILESASTNQTSMYLCASSFRRRIYEQYFGPGTRLTVT.

V gene TRBV2 combines with J gene TRBJ1-1, with D possibly matching TRBD1 (5 bases). The CDR3 loop spans 12 amino acids. The V and J ends lost 2 bases and 10 bases respectively, with 11 bases between them. CDR1 and CDR2 from the germline V gene are SNHLY and FYNNEI. CDR3 residues: CASSEPARGAFF. DNA of the CDR3: TGTGCCAGCAGTGAACCAGCGAGGGGAGCTTTCTTT.

This clonotype was seen repeatedly, ten times or more. The V and J genes are TRBV10-3 and TRBJ2-7, with 14 bases aligning to TRBD2. This CDR3 has 14 residues. The ends lost 6 bases at V and 7 bases at J; junction bases unmatched: 5. Germline CDR1 is ENHRY and CDR2 is SYGVKD. CDR3 bases: TGTGCCATCAGCCCGGGACTAGCGGGAGAAGAGCAGTACTTC. This encodes CAISPGLAGEEQYF.

This clonotype was observed a few times. The J gene is TRBJ2-5, the V gene TRBV28; D call uncertain. V gave up 6 bases and J gave up 5 bases, with 16 bases separating them. Germline CDR1 is MDHEN and CDR2 is SYDVKM. This CDR3 has 14 amino acids. In nucleotides, the CDR3 is TGTGCCAGCAGCCGGGCCGAGACCTACGAGACCCAGTACTTC. Amino acid sequence: CASSRAETYETQYF.

This clonotype was observed at least ten times. The chain recombines TRBV20-1 with TRBJ1-2, with TRBD1 identical over 9 bases. V shed 4 bases, J shed 1 base, and the junction held 10 bases outside the gene matches. Looked up from germline, CDR1 is DFQATT and CDR2 is SNEGSKA (reference sequence). CDR3 length: 16 residues. The chain's CDR3 is CSAKDYRTGVNYGYTF. Here the CDR3 DNA reads TGCAGTGCTAAAGATTACCGGACAGGGGTTAACTATGGCTACACCTTC.

Ten or more counts support this clonotype. The CDR3 DNA follows: TGTGCCAGCAGCTCAGGACTAGCGGCAGATACGCAGTATTTT. Amino acid sequence: CASSSGLAADTQYF. The chain combines TRBV7-2 with TRBJ2-3, with 10 nucleotides matching TRBD2. CDR1 is SGHTA and CDR2 is FQGNSA in the germline V gene. This CDR3 has 14 amino acids. Losses at the gene ends were 4 bases for V and 4 bases for J; bases not matched to a gene: 2. The full variable domain, completed using reference TRBV7-2 and TRBJ2-3, is GAGVSQSPSNKVTEKGKDVELRCDPISGHTALYWYRQSLGQGLEFLIYFQGNSAPDKSGLPSDRFSAERTGGSVSTLTIQRTQQEDSAVYLCASSSGLAADTQYFGPGTRLTVL.

This clonotype has ten or more counts. The chain carries TRBV12-3 or TRBV12-4 and TRBJ2-4; TRBD2 aligns across 12 bases. V was pared by 6 bases and J by 8 bases, with 8 bases of the junction left unmatched. The CDR3 covers 15 residues. CDR3: CASSILAGGSDIQYF. The DNA for the CDR3 is TGTGCCAGCAGCATACTAGCGGGAGGATCTGACATTCAGTACTTC.

This clonotype has a count of ten or more. The chain joins TRBV4-2 to TRBJ1-2; D possibly corresponds to TRBD1 (5 bases). Germline V gene sequence: CDR1 LGHNA, CDR2 YNFKEQ. With 0 bases removed from V and 2 bases from J, the gap between germline ends came to 19 bases. This CDR3 is 18 amino acids long. The CDR3 loop is CASSQEGPKQTGNYGYTF. The DNA of the CDR3 is TGTGCCAGCAGCCAAGAGGGGCCCAAACAAACCGGAAACTATGGCTACACCTTC.

The chain employs TRBV7-8 and TRBJ2-2; D is undetermined. CDR1 SGHVS and CDR2 FQNEAQ come from the germline V gene. V was shortened by 1 base and J by 3 bases, with 6 bases between the two germline ends. The CDR3 is made up of 14 amino acids. The CDR3 is CASSLVLDTGELFF. DNA of the CDR3: TGTGCCAGCAGCTTAGTGCTGGACACCGGGGAGCTGTTTTTT. The variable domain in full, with the rest retrieved from reference TRBV7-8 and TRBJ2-2, is GAGVSQSPRYKVAKRGQDVALRCDPISGHVSLFWYQQALGQGPEFLTYFQNEAQLDKSGLPSDRFFAERPEGSVSTLKIQRTQQEDSAVYLCASSLVLDTGELFFGEGSRLTVL.

The chain is built from TRBV20-1 and TRBJ2-7; D tentatively fits TRBD1 or TRBD2 (5 bases each). The CDR3 runs to 15 residues. Trimming shortened V by 6 bases and J by 0 bases, and 18 bases separated the two germline ends. From germline, CDR1 is DFQATT and CDR2 SNEGSKA (reference sequence). DNA for the CDR3: TGCAGTGCCCGACCCCTTATCGGGACCTCCTACGAGCAGTACTTC. Its protein is CSARPLIGTSYEQYF.

The gene calls are TRBV6-4 and TRBJ2-5; D remains ambiguous. The CDR3 is made up of 14 amino acids. Germline CDR1 is MRHNA and CDR2 is SNTAGT. Trimming cost V 3 bases and J 2 bases, with 10 bases left between them. CDR3 nucleotides: TGTGCCAGCAGTGAGTCGGAGAGACAAGAGACCCAGTACTTC. This translates into CASSESERQETQYF.